The 30 T cell receptor beta chains below were found in one sample sequenced in a study of T-cell memory formation after mild COVID-19. TCRdb ran MiXCR on the 5' RACE reads and lists one entry per CDR3 protein. This sample has 150,000 to 200,000 distinct CDR3 sequences, with roughly 20% found just once. What was sequenced was PBMCs or a T cell subset sorted from them (not recorded which). The receptor source for this set is a man aged 18-30 years who had mild COVID-19 (a few samples of this study predate the infection). Cell type and time point are not known.

This clonotype has more than one count but fewer than ten. The V and J genes are TRBV4-3 and TRBJ1-3; D is perhaps TRBD1 (6 bases). V lost 1 base and J 4 bases, leaving 14 bases between the germline ends. Per germline, CDR1 LGHNA and CDR2 YSLEER. The CDR3 extends over 16 amino acids. CDR3 amino acids: CASSQAFQGTGNTIYF. Here the CDR3 DNA reads TGCGCCAGCAGCCAAGCCTTCCAGGGGACGGGAAACACCATATATTTT.

This clonotype has a handful of counts. The CDR3 loop reads CASSLDGRSYNSPLHF. The DNA for the CDR3 is TGCGCCAGCAGCTTGGACGGACGCTCCTATAATTCACCCCTCCACTTT. This chain connects TRBV5-1 to TRBJ1-6; D remains ambiguous. CDR3 size: 16 residues. The V gene's germline CDR1 is SGHRS and CDR2 YFSETQ. V was pared by 0 bases and J by 0 bases, with 7 bases between.

Here the CDR3 DNA reads TGTGCCAGCAGCTCAGGGGACACTCGATCTTACGAGCAGTACTTC. This encodes CASSSGDTRSYEQYF. The chain carries TRBV7-9 and TRBJ2-7; possibly TRBD1 for D (6 bases). Germline CDR1 is SEHNR and CDR2 is FQNEAQ (reference sequence). Trimming left V 4 bases short and J 4 bases short, with 17 bases between. This CDR3 region has 15 residues.

This chain links TRBV24-1 with TRBJ2-3, with D maybe TRBD2 (5 bases). V lost 5 bases and J lost 3, with 5 bases in between. CDR3 length equals 12 residues. Germline V gene lookup returns CDR1 KGHDR and CDR2 SFDVKD. The DNA of the CDR3 is TGTGCCACCAGTGGAGGGACAGATACGCAGTATTTT. It yields the protein CATSGGTDTQYF.

The rearrangement links TRBV15 to TRBJ1-4; D might be TRBD1 (6 bases). The germline V and J ends were trimmed by 0 bases and 7 bases, with 9 bases remaining between them. Per germline, CDR1 LNHNV and CDR2 YYDKDF (reference sequence). The CDR3 extends over 14 amino acids. The CDR3 DNA reads TGTGCCACCAGCAGAGATAGGGGGAGTGAAAAACTGTTTTTT. Protein product: CATSRDRGSEKLFF.

The rearrangement joins TRBV12-3 or TRBV12-4 to TRBJ2-1, with 7 bases identical to TRBD2. This CDR3 has 14 residues. The V segment lost 8 bases and the J segment 9 bases; nucleotides outside the gene matches: 13. CDR3: CASQLRTRSVEQFF. In DNA form, the CDR3 reads TGTGCCAGCCAATTAAGGACTAGATCTGTTGAGCAGTTCTTC.

Only a few counts were recorded for this clonotype. CDR3 sequence: CASSLAGTISPGNTIYF. In DNA form, the CDR3 reads TGTGCCAGCAGCTTGGCCGGGACAATCAGCCCCGGAAACACCATATATTTT. V usage is TRBV7-2 and J usage is TRBJ1-3; D perhaps matches TRBD1 (6 bases). This CDR3 is 17 amino acids long. Trimming removed 3 bases from V and 4 bases from J, with 19 bases in between. CDR1 and CDR2 (germline): SGHTA, FQGNSA.

The CDR3 sequence: CASSFSGGPGYTF. CDR3 in DNA: TGTGCCAGCAGTTTCTCAGGGGGACCTGGCTACACCTTC. V usage is TRBV28 and J usage is TRBJ1-2; 7 nucleotides agree with TRBD1. J lost 7 bases, V lost 3 bases, and 5 bases had no gene match. In germline, CDR1 is MDHEN, CDR2 SYDVKM. The CDR3 extends over 13 amino acids.

The chain links TRBV3-1 to TRBJ2-4; 8 bases map to TRBD1. The CDR3 length is 14 residues. Unmatched junction bases numbered 6, after V lost 6 bases and J lost 5 bases. The V gene's germline CDR1 is LGHDT and CDR2 YNNKEL (reference sequence). CDR3 residues: CASSRTGGENIQYF. Written as DNA, the CDR3 is TGTGCCAGCAGTCGAACAGGGGGAGAAAACATTCAGTACTTC. Based on the CDR3 plus reference TRBV3-1 and TRBJ2-4, the full variable domain is DTAVSQTPKYLVTQMGNDKSIKCEQNLGHDTMYWYKQDSKKFLKIMFSYNNKELIINETVPNRFSPKSPDKAHLNLHINSLELGDSAVYFCASSRTGGENIQYFGAGTRLSVL.

The chain employs TRBV12-3 or TRBV12-4 and TRBJ1-2, with TRBD1 matching 11 bases. This CDR3 contains 17 residues. V lost 6 bases and J lost 0; bases outside the gene matches: 9. DNA for the CDR3: TGTGCCAGCAGGGTACTCCCGGGACAGGGGGCTAACTATGGCTACACCTTC. Translating it yields CASRVLPGQGANYGYTF.

V is TRBV19 and J is TRBJ2-5; no clear D. CDR1 and CDR2 from the germline V gene are LNHDA and SQIVND (reference sequence). V was shortened by 0 bases and J by 6 bases, with 8 bases between the two germline ends. The CDR3 runs 13 residues. CDR3 nucleotide sequence: TGTGCCAGTAGTATAGATCGCGAGAAGACCCAGTACTTC. This encodes CASSIDREKTQYF.

This chain links TRBV4-2 with TRBJ2-3, with D uncertain. The CDR3 consists of 15 residues. The germline V gene encodes CDR1 LGHNA and CDR2 YNFKEQ. V lost 3 bases and J 0 bases, leaving 10 bases between the germline ends. The CDR3 region has the DNA TGTGCCAGCAGCCAGAAAAAGGGCAGCACAGATACGCAGTATTTT. This encodes CASSQKKGSTDTQYF.

This clonotype was counted between two and nine times. The gene calls are TRBV11-1 and TRBJ2-7; 11 bases fit TRBD1. The germline CDR1 and CDR2 sequences are SGHAT and FQDESV (reference sequence). V lost 6 bases and J lost 5; bases outside the gene matches: 9. CDR3 length: 15 residues. The CDR3 DNA reads TGTGCCAGCAGGGAAACCGGGACAGGGGGTGACGAGCAGTACTTC. Protein sequence: CASRETGTGGDEQYF. The whole variable domain, remainder taken from reference TRBV11-1 and TRBJ2-7, is EAEVAQSPRYKITEKSQAVAFWCDPISGHATLYWYRQILGQGPELLVQFQDESVVDDSQLPKDRFSAERLKGVDSTLKIQPAELGDSAMYLCASRETGTGGDEQYFGPGTRLTVT.

The rearrangement joins TRBV7-2 to TRBJ2-5; TRBD2 matches 13 bases. The trim removed 8 bases at V and 1 base at J, leaving 1 base unmatched. This CDR3 is 14 amino acids long. CDR1 SGHTA and CDR2 FQGNSA come from the germline V gene. This chain's CDR3 is CASGLAGAQETQYF. CDR3 in DNA: TGTGCCAGCGGACTAGCGGGGGCCCAAGAGACCCAGTACTTC. The entire variable domain, with the rest obtained from reference TRBV7-2 and TRBJ2-5, is as follows: GAGVSQSPSNKVTEKGKDVELRCDPISGHTALYWYRQSLGQGLEFLIYFQGNSAPDKSGLPSDRFSAERTGGSVSTLTIQRTQQEDSAVYLCASGLAGAQETQYFGPGTRLLVL.

This clonotype showed up many times. V gene TRBV4-1 combines with J gene TRBJ2-3; a weak D match, TRBD2 (6 bases). This CDR3 contains 14 residues. Trimming pared 4 bases from V and 1 base from J, leaving 9 bases between. The germline CDR1 and CDR2 sequences are MGHRA and YSYEKL. The CDR3 sequence: CASSRPGGTDTQYF. The CDR3 region has the DNA TGCGCCAGCAGCCGCCCGGGGGGCACAGATACGCAGTATTTT.

V is TRBV19 and J is TRBJ1-2; D call uncertain. The V gene's germline CDR1 is LNHDA and CDR2 SQIVND (reference sequence). The CDR3 is 13 residues long. V lost 0 bases, J lost 6 bases, and 8 bases lay in between. The CDR3 sequence is CASSIDLPDGYTF. Written as DNA, the CDR3 is TGTGCCAGTAGTATAGATCTGCCAGATGGCTACACCTTC.

This clonotype was seen a few times. The V gene is TRBV20-1, the J gene TRBJ2-3; D gene ambiguous. CDR1 and CDR2 (germline): DFQATT, SNEGSKA (reference sequence). V dropped 3 bases and J dropped 3 bases, with 16 bases sitting between them. The CDR3 has 15 residues. The CDR3 coding sequence is TGCAGTGCTAGGGCAGCCGAAGGAATTACAGATACGCAGTATTTT. This translates into CSARAAEGITDTQYF.

The J gene is TRBJ2-7, the V gene TRBV20-1; D might be TRBD1 or TRBD2, each matching 6 bases. Per the germline V gene, CDR1 is DFQATT and CDR2 is SNEGSKA (reference sequence). There are 12 residues in the CDR3. As DNA, the CDR3 is TGCCCTAGAGGAGGGGGTACGGACGAGCAGTACGTC. It translates to CPRGGGTDEQYV.

The chain couples TRBV6-1 to TRBJ2-7; TRBD1 aligns across 9 bases. The germline V gene has CDR1 MNHNS and CDR2 SASEGT. V shed 6 bases and J 6 bases; nucleotides not matched to a gene: 9. This CDR3 has 14 amino acids. This CDR3 reads CASRPGQGFSEQYV. The CDR3 coding sequence is TGTGCCAGCAGGCCTGGACAGGGGTTTTCCGAGCAGTACGTC.

At least ten counts were recorded for this clonotype. J is TRBJ1-6 and V is TRBV5-1; no clear D. The germline V gene has CDR1 SGHRS and CDR2 YFSETQ. The V end lost 4 bases, the J end lost 9 bases, and 11 bases lay between the germline ends. CDR3 length equals 13 residues. The CDR3 DNA is TGCGCCAGCAGCCCGGAGACTGCTTCACCCCTCCACTTT. The encoded protein is CASSPETASPLHF.

This chain uses TRBV2 with TRBJ2-5; possible D gene TRBD2, 6 bases. The CDR3 is 14 residues long. Germline loops: CDR1 SNHLY, CDR2 FYNNEI. The ends were cut back, 5 bases at V and 7 bases at J, with 17 bases in the middle. CDR3 in amino acids: CASSNPGEPGTQYF. DNA of the CDR3: TGTGCCAGCAGTAATCCGGGGGAGCCGGGGACCCAGTACTTC.

V gene TRBV6-6 combines with J gene TRBJ1-1; D gene ambiguous. Trimming removed 2 bases at V and 1 base at J, with 11 bases between. The CDR3 loop spans 15 amino acids. Germline V gene sequence: CDR1 MNHNY, CDR2 SVGAGI (reference sequence). The DNA for the CDR3 is TGTGCCAGCAGTTACCCCCTAGGGCAGAACACTGAAGCTTTCTTT. Translated, it gives CASSYPLGQNTEAFF.

The V and J genes are TRBV15 and TRBJ1-1, with 8 nucleotides matching TRBD1. From germline, CDR1 is LNHNV and CDR2 YYDKDF (reference sequence). V lost 5 bases and J lost 4; bases outside the gene matches: 3. This CDR3 has 13 amino acids. CDR3 in amino acids: CATSLQGATEAFF. The CDR3 coding sequence is TGTGCCACCAGCCTCCAGGGGGCCACTGAAGCTTTCTTT.

This clonotype was recorded a few times. The chain combines TRBV7-9 with TRBJ1-1; D remains unclear. The V and J ends lost 5 bases and 3 bases respectively, with 19 bases between them. Germline assignment: CDR1 SEHNR and CDR2 FQNEAQ (reference sequence). The CDR3 is 16 amino acids. CDR3 bases: TGTGCCAGCAGCCGAACCCCCGGAGACGGCGACACTGAAGCTTTCTTT. As protein: CASSRTPGDGDTEAFF. Variable domain in full (rest from reference TRBV7-9 and TRBJ1-1): DTGVSQNPRHKITKRGQNVTFRCDPISEHNRLYWYRQTLGQGPEFLTYFQNEAQLEKSRLLSDRFSAERPKGSFSTLEIQRTEQGDSAMYLCASSRTPGDGDTEAFFGQGTRLTVV.

This clonotype occurred a few times. The chain combines TRBV23-1 with TRBJ2-1; 7 nucleotides match TRBD1. TRBV23-1 counts as an open reading frame of uncertain function. The CDR3 sequence is 14 residues long. V gave up 4 bases and J gave up 4 bases; unmatched junction bases: 4. CDR3 protein: CASSPTGAYNEQFF. DNA for the CDR3: TGCGCCAGCAGTCCTACAGGGGCTTACAATGAGCAGTTCTTC.

The CDR3 DNA is TGTGCCAGCAGTTATTTCGGGGGCAGGACCTCTGGAAACACCATATATTTT. It codes for CASSYFGGRTSGNTIYF. J is TRBJ1-3 and V is TRBV6-6; D is possibly TRBD1 (6 bases). Germline assignment: CDR1 MNHNY and CDR2 SVGAGI (reference sequence). Trimming shortened V by 3 bases and J by 0 bases, and 15 bases separated the two germline ends. The length of the CDR3 is 17 residues.

This clonotype was seen a few times. The chain recombines TRBV6-1 with TRBJ1-5; the D is unclear. V lost 2 bases and J 4 bases, leaving 9 bases between the germline ends. CDR1 MNHNS and CDR2 SASEGT come from the germline V gene. The CDR3 is 14 amino acids. For the CDR3, the DNA is TGTGCCAGCAGTGAAATAGGAACTAATCAGCCCCAGCATTTT. Its translation: CASSEIGTNQPQHF.

V gene TRBV2 combines with J gene TRBJ2-7; tentatively, D is TRBD1 (6 bases). Germline lookup yields CDR1 SNHLY and CDR2 FYNNEI. Trimming shortened V by 6 bases and J by 0 bases, and 9 bases separated the two germline ends. The CDR3 spans 13 residues. CDR3 loop: CASRAGDSYEQYF. The CDR3 nucleotides read TGTGCCAGCAGGGCAGGGGACTCCTACGAGCAGTACTTC.

The rearrangement uses TRBV29-1 and TRBJ2-5; TRBD2 matches 7 bases. CDR1 is SQVTM and CDR2 is ANQGSEA in the germline V gene. The CDR3 is 15 amino acids. In DNA form, the CDR3 reads TGCAGTGGTGGGAGAGGCCCTGGGGGGGGAGAGACCCAGTACTTC. This codes for CSGGRGPGGGETQYF. Full variable domain (rest looked up from reference TRBV29-1 and TRBJ2-5): SAVISQKPSRDICQRGTSLTIQCQVDSQVTMMFWYRQQPGQSLTLIATANQGSEATYESGFVIDKFPISRPNLTFSTLTVSNMSPEDSSIYLCSGGRGPGGGETQYFGPGTRLLVL.

As concerns this clonotype: This sequence may be a read error, since a much larger clone differs from it by one base. The chain combines TRBV28 with TRBJ2-1; a weak D match, TRBD2 (6 bases). The CDR3 contains 14 residues. The V end was cut by 3 bases, the J end by 8 bases, with 14 bases between. Germline V gene data show CDR1 as MDHEN and CDR2 as SYDVKM. CDR3 protein: CASSFAGDWDEQFF. Written as DNA, the CDR3 is TGTGCCAGCAGTTTTGCTGGGGACTGGGATGAGCAGTTCTTC.